These 16 T cell receptor beta chains were sequenced from one sample in a study of cytomegalovirus exposure and HLA in healthy donors. Clones were read by immunoSEQ multiplex PCR, and TCRdb kept only the in-frame ones, dropping some. The data hold about 150,000 clones, with 85% to 90% observed a single time. The sequencing sample was made of PBMCs. These receptors were collected from a young woman in good health and CMV-seropositive.

The chain carries TRBV10-3 and TRBJ1-2; tentative D call: TRBD1 (5 bases). The ends were cut back, 2 bases at V and 4 bases at J, with 11 bases in the middle. The CDR3 loop spans 14 amino acids. Germline V gene data show CDR1 as ENHRY and CDR2 as SYGVKD. CDR3 DNA: TGTGCCATCAGTGAGCCGACAGACCTCTATGGCTACACCTTC. This gives the protein CAISEPTDLYGYTF.

In its sample, this clone was seen a few times. The rearrangement joins TRBV28 to TRBJ1-1; D perhaps matches TRBD1 (6 bases). The CDR3 is made up of 13 amino acids. In germline, CDR1 is MDHEN, CDR2 SYDVKM. V was pared by 7 bases and J by 4 bases, with 13 bases between. This CDR3 is CASTEQGFTEAFF. CDR3 in DNA: TGTGCCAGCACCGAACAGGGATTCACTGAAGCTTTCTTT. Full variable domain (missing parts from reference TRBV28 and TRBJ1-1): DVKVTQSSRYLVKRTGEKVFLECVQDMDHENMFWYRQDPGLGLRLIYFSYDVKMKEKGDIPEGYSVSREKKERFSLILESASTNQTSMYLCASTEQGFTEAFFGQGTRLTVV.

This chain joins TRBV4-3 and TRBJ2-7; D unresolved. The germline gives CDR1 LGHNA, CDR2 YSLEER. V was trimmed by 0 bases and J by 0 bases, leaving 6 bases between them. The CDR3 is made up of 14 amino acids. CDR3 loop: CASSQDTGSYEQYF. The CDR3 bases are TGCGCCAGCAGCCAAGATACCGGCTCCTACGAGCAGTACTTC.

This clone was found once. The V gene is TRBV4-3, the J gene TRBJ1-2; D is perhaps TRBD1 (6 bases). Germline CDR1 reads LGHNA; CDR2 reads YSLEER. The length of the CDR3 is 15 residues. V lost 4 bases and J lost 4, with 16 bases in between. CDR3 bases: TGCGCCAGCAGCCTTGCCCGAGGGACAAGCTATGGCTACACCTTC. It codes for CASSLARGTSYGYTF.

In DNA form, the CDR3 reads TGTGCCAGTACAGGGCTCGTTTACGAGCAGTACTTC. Translated, it gives CASTGLVYEQYF. The chain has TRBV28 and TRBJ2-7; weak D call: TRBD1 (6 bases). V was shortened by 9 bases and J by 4 bases, with 13 bases between the two germline ends. Germline assignment: CDR1 MDHEN and CDR2 SYDVKM. This CDR3 spans 12 amino acids. The full variable domain, its missing parts supplied by reference TRBV28 and TRBJ2-7, is DVKVTQSSRYLVKRTGEKVFLECVQDMDHENMFWYRQDPGLGLRLIYFSYDVKMKEKGDIPEGYSVSREKKERFSLILESASTNQTSMYLCASTGLVYEQYFGPGTRLTVT.

This chain connects TRBV9 to TRBJ2-1; tentatively, D is TRBD2 (5 bases). Germline assignment: CDR1 SGDLS and CDR2 YYNGEE. The CDR3 loop spans 13 amino acids. V was pared by 3 bases and J by 9 bases, with 13 bases between. The CDR3 DNA reads TGTGCCAGCAGCGGGAGGTCGGAGGTTGAGCAGTTCTTC. It is translated as CASSGRSEVEQFF. The entire variable domain, with the rest obtained from reference TRBV9 and TRBJ2-1, is as follows: DSGVTQTPKHLITATGQRVTLRCSPRSGDLSVYWYQQSLDQGLQFLIQYYNGEERAKGNILERFSAQQFPDLHSELNLSSLELGDSALYFCASSGRSEVEQFFGPGTRLTVL.

The chain uses TRBV9 and TRBJ2-3, with D uncertain. Germline V gene lookup returns CDR1 SGDLS and CDR2 YYNGEE. The CDR3 is made up of 15 amino acids. V was trimmed by 0 bases and J by 0 bases, leaving 8 bases between them. The CDR3 region has the DNA TGTGCCAGCAGCGTAGCGGCGGCCAGCACAGATACGCAGTATTTT. It yields the protein CASSVAAASTDTQYF.

The gene calls are TRBV6-5 and TRBJ2-7; TRBD1 agrees at 9 bases. Per germline, CDR1 MNHEY and CDR2 SVGAGI. This CDR3 has 13 residues. Germline trimming cut 8 bases from V and 0 bases from J; bases unmatched to any gene: 2. The CDR3 coding sequence is TGTGCCAGCGGACAGGGGAGCTCCTACGAGCAGTACTTC. It translates to CASGQGSSYEQYF.

The chain is built from TRBV7-9 and TRBJ2-2; 12 positions match TRBD2. The CDR3 spans 16 residues. CDR1 is SEHNR, CDR2 FQNEAQ, per germline (reference sequence). The V and J ends lost 6 bases and 5 bases, in that order; junction bases with no gene match: 7. CDR3 sequence reads: CASRASGRAGTGELFF. The CDR3, as DNA: TGTGCCAGCAGGGCTAGCGGGAGGGCCGGGACCGGGGAGCTGTTTTTT.

This chain connects TRBV9 to TRBJ2-5, with a weak D call TRBD1 (6 bases). Trimming cost V 1 base and J 5 bases, with 9 bases left between them. Germline assignment: CDR1 SGDLS and CDR2 YYNGEE. The CDR3 extends over 13 amino acids. The CDR3 nucleotides are TGTGCCAGCAGCGTACAGGGGATGGAGACCCAGTACTTC. Translated: CASSVQGMETQYF.

The gene calls are TRBV28 and TRBJ1-2; tentatively, D is TRBD1 (6 bases). Looked up from germline, CDR1 is MDHEN and CDR2 is SYDVKM. Between the trimmed V and J ends, which lost 4 bases and 2 bases, there was a span of 14 bases. The CDR3 has 15 residues. CDR3 in DNA: TGTGCCAGCAGTTCCGAGGGGGATCCCAACTATGGCTACACCTTC. Translation gives CASSSEGDPNYGYTF.

The V and J genes are TRBV27 and TRBJ2-7; 9 bases match TRBD2. This CDR3 comprises 15 residues. Germline CDR1 and CDR2: MNHEY and SMNVEV (reference sequence). The J segment lost 7 bases and the V segment lost 2 bases, leaving 9 bases of the junction unmatched. CDR3 nucleotides: TGTGCCAGCAGTTTAAGCGGGAGGAGGGCAGGGGAGCAGTACTTC. It specifies CASSLSGRRAGEQYF.

CDR3 sequence reads: CAISESSEQYF. The CDR3 DNA is TGTGCCATCAGTGAGTCTAGCGAGCAGTACTTC. The J gene is TRBJ2-7, the V gene TRBV10-3; D is uncertain. Germline V CDR1 and CDR2: ENHRY, SYGVKD. This CDR3 region has 11 residues. Trimming cost V 0 bases and J 6 bases, with 3 bases left between them.

The chain joins TRBV11-1 to TRBJ2-1, with 12 bases lining up with TRBD1. The germline CDR1 and CDR2 sequences are SGHAT and FQDESV (reference sequence). J gave up 7 bases and V 8 bases, and 3 bases lay outside the gene matches. The CDR3 has 13 amino acids. The CDR3 loop reads CASGDRGRNEQFF. DNA of the CDR3: TGTGCCAGCGGGGACAGGGGGCGGAATGAGCAGTTCTTC.

CDR3 DNA sequence: TGCGCCAGCAGCCCGATACTAGCGGGAATGTCCGGGGAGCTGTTTTTT. Residues: CASSPILAGMSGELFF. This chain joins TRBV4-1 and TRBJ2-2; 10 bases fit TRBD2. V dropped 4 bases and J dropped 6; count of bases not matched to a gene: 8. The CDR3 extends over 16 amino acids. CDR1 MGHRA and CDR2 YSYEKL come from the germline V gene.

V gene TRBV12-5 combines with J gene TRBJ1-1; possible D gene TRBD1, 5 bases. The ends were cut back, 1 base at V and 0 bases at J, with 27 bases in the middle. Per germline, CDR1 LGHNT and CDR2 FRNRAP. This CDR3 region has 21 residues. CDR3 sequence (DNA): TGTGCTAGTGGTTTGGAAAGATGGACCAGGGAGGCGGTAAGGATGAACACTGAAGCTTTCTTT. It translates to CASGLERWTREAVRMNTEAFF.